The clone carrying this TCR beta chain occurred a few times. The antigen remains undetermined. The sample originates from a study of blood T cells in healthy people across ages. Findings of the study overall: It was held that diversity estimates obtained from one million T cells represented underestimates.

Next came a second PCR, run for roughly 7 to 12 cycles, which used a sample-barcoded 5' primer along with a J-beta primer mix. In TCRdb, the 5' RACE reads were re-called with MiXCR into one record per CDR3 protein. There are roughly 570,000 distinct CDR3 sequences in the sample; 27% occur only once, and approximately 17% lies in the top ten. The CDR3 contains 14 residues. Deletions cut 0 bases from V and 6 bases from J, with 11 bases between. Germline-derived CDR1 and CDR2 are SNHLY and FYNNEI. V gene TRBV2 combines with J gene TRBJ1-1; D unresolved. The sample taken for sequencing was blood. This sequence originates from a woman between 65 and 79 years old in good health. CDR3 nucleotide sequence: TGTGCCAGCAGTGAAGCGGTCCAGGAGTCTGAAGCTTTCTTT. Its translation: CASSEAVQESEAFF.